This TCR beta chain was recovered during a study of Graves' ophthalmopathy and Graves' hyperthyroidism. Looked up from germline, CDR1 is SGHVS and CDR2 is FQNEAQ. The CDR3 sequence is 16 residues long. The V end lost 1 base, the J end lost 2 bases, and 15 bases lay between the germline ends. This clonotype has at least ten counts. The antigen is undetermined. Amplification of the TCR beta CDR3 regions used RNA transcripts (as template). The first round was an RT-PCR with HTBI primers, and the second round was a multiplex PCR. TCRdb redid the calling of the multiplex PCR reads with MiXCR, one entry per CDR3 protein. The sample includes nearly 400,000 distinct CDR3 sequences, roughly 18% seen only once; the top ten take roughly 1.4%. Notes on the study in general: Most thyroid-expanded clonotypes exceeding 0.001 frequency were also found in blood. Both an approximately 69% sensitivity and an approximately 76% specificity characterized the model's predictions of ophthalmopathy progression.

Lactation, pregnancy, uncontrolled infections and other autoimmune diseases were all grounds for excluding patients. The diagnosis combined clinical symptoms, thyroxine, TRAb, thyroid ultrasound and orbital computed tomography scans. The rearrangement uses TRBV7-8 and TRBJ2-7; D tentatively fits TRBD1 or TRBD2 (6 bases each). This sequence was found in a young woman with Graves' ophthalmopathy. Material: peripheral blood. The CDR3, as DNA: TGTGCCAGCAGCTTAGAACGGGGGCCAGTAACCTACGAGCAGTACTTC. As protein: CASSLERGPVTYEQYF.